The rows below give T cell receptor beta chains drawn from one sample of a study of CXCR3-negative and CXCR3-positive naive CD8 T cells. TCRdb reprocessed the 5' RACE reads, keeping one entry per CDR3 protein, no DNA. The listing contains just under 45,000 distinct CDR3 sequences. Sequencing was done on a sample of memory CD8+ T cells from blood. The receptor source for this set is a human donor in good health. Some clones in this sample may be carry-over from other donors' samples. The CDR3 runs from the conserved cysteine through the conserved F or W.

v_gene: TRBV12-3/TRBV12-4; j_gene: TRBJ2-3; CDR3aa: CASSTSGGRRADTQYF
v_gene: TRBV27; j_gene: TRBJ2-1; CDR3aa: CASPVFSPNNEQFF
v_gene: TRBV14; j_gene: TRBJ2-4; CDR3aa: CASSQGRGLAKNIQYF
v_gene: TRBV29-1; j_gene: TRBJ2-1; CDR3aa: CSVDGQEIYNEQFF
v_gene: TRBV25-1; j_gene: TRBJ2-2; CDR3aa: CASSASEGLASGELFF
v_gene: TRBV6-2/TRBV6-3; j_gene: TRBJ1-4; CDR3aa: CASSSGTAATNEKLFF
v_gene: TRBV14; j_gene: TRBJ2-1; CDR3aa: CASSVVPNEQFF
v_gene: TRBV20-1; j_gene: TRBJ2-2; CDR3aa: CSARIRANTGELFF
v_gene: TRBV6-6; j_gene: TRBJ1-4; CDR3aa: CASSNQGATNEKLFF
v_gene: TRBV28; j_gene: TRBJ2-7; CDR3aa: CASTSGTVNYEQYF
v_gene: TRBV9; j_gene: TRBJ2-2; CDR3aa: CASSRLVQGYTGELFF
v_gene: TRBV27; j_gene: TRBJ2-1; CDR3aa: CASSERDSYNEQFF
v_gene: TRBV6-2/TRBV6-3; j_gene: TRBJ2-7; CDR3aa: CASSPGSYFYEQYF
v_gene: TRBV7-2; j_gene: TRBJ2-1; CDR3aa: CASSDGAGASYNEQFF
v_gene: TRBV28; j_gene: TRBJ2-1; CDR3aa: CASRYSYNEQFF
v_gene: TRBV6-5; j_gene: TRBJ1-2; CDR3aa: CASTGTGSTNYGYTF
v_gene: TRBV6-5; j_gene: TRBJ2-3; CDR3aa: CASSYPGTGGPDTQYF
v_gene: TRBV6-2/TRBV6-3; j_gene: TRBJ2-7; CDR3aa: CASSPPDSSYEQYF
v_gene: TRBV5-1; j_gene: TRBJ2-7; CDR3aa: CASSSFGASYEQYF
v_gene: TRBV7-2; j_gene: TRBJ2-3; CDR3aa: CASSRDRGRGDTQCF
v_gene: TRBV11-2; j_gene: TRBJ1-1; CDR3aa: CASSWGGRTEAFF
v_gene: TRBV24-1; j_gene: TRBJ2-3; CDR3aa: CATSDSLAGEGDTQYF
v_gene: TRBV5-1; j_gene: TRBJ1-5; CDR3aa: CASSLGQGAADVAQHF
v_gene: TRBV5-5; j_gene: TRBJ2-5; CDR3aa: CASSLWTEPKETQYF
v_gene: TRBV11-2; j_gene: TRBJ2-1; CDR3aa: CASSSTSPSYNEQFF
v_gene: TRBV11-2; j_gene: TRBJ2-4; CDR3aa: CASSQLAGEGNIQYF
v_gene: TRBV10-1; j_gene: TRBJ2-7; CDR3aa: CASSDGPMLATGGRYEQYF
v_gene: TRBV6-2/TRBV6-3; j_gene: TRBJ2-7; CDR3aa: CASRRTGGEQYF
v_gene: TRBV5-6; j_gene: TRBJ1-2; CDR3aa: CASSHGTGGNGYTF
v_gene: TRBV5-1; j_gene: TRBJ2-7; CDR3aa: CASSLLGGREQYF
v_gene: TRBV7-3; j_gene: TRBJ2-1; CDR3aa: CASSPAGGPNEQFF
v_gene: TRBV2; j_gene: TRBJ2-5; CDR3aa: CASNGLAGQETQYF
v_gene: TRBV4-3; j_gene: TRBJ2-7; CDR3aa: CASSQESPGTGGHEQYF
v_gene: TRBV20-1; j_gene: TRBJ1-6; CDR3aa: CSARGKEYSPLHF
v_gene: TRBV6-2/TRBV6-3; j_gene: TRBJ2-3; CDR3aa: CASSSGRGGDTQYF
v_gene: TRBV20-1; j_gene: TRBJ1-6; CDR3aa: CSAPRTGQDNSPLHF
v_gene: TRBV11-3; j_gene: TRBJ2-2; CDR3aa: CASSPQRENTGELFF
v_gene: TRBV20-1; j_gene: TRBJ2-1; CDR3aa: CSAEDKRGHNEQFF
v_gene: TRBV29-1; j_gene: TRBJ2-2; CDR3aa: CSVRVGGPGTGELFF
v_gene: TRBV29-1; j_gene: TRBJ2-1; CDR3aa: CSALGLAGAYNEQFF
v_gene: TRBV5-1; j_gene: TRBJ2-1; CDR3aa: CASSFSEGVYNEQFF
v_gene: TRBV7-2; j_gene: TRBJ2-1; CDR3aa: CASSYGGDYNEQFF
v_gene: TRBV4-2; j_gene: TRBJ1-5; CDR3aa: CASSWTGGQPQHF
v_gene: TRBV6-4; j_gene: TRBJ2-1; CDR3aa: CASSDGEHLANEQFF
v_gene: TRBV29-1; j_gene: TRBJ2-3; CDR3aa: CSVDGMGDTSTDTQYF
v_gene: TRBV12-3/TRBV12-4; j_gene: TRBJ2-5; CDR3aa: CASSLAGGRETQYF
v_gene: TRBV7-3; j_gene: TRBJ2-7; CDR3aa: CASSLTGPGGEQYF
v_gene: TRBV28; j_gene: TRBJ2-7; CDR3aa: CASSWRGISSYEQYF
v_gene: TRBV4-3; j_gene: TRBJ2-7; CDR3aa: CASSQGLAYEQYF
v_gene: TRBV10-3; j_gene: TRBJ1-1; CDR3aa: CAISPRGEYTEAFF
v_gene: TRBV7-2; j_gene: TRBJ1-3; CDR3aa: CASLSGGTGNTIYF
v_gene: TRBV12-3/TRBV12-4; j_gene: TRBJ2-1; CDR3aa: CASSEGNDNEQFF
v_gene: TRBV6-6; j_gene: TRBJ2-1; CDR3aa: CASSYSGESETRANEQFF
v_gene: TRBV23-1; j_gene: TRBJ2-7; CDR3aa: CASSQTSTTSHEQYF
v_gene: TRBV7-9; j_gene: TRBJ2-7; CDR3aa: CASSSPGEPYEQYF